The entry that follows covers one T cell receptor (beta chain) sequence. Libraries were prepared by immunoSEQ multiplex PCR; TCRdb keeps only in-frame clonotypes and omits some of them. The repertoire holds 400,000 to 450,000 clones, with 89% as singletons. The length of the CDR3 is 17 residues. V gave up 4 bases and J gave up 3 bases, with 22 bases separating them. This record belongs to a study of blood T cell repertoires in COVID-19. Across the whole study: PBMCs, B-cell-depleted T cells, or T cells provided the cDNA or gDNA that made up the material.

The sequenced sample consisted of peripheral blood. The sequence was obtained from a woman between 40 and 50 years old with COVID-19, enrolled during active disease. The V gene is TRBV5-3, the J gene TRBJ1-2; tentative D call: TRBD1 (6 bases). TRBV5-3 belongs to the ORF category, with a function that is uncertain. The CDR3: CARSRIELTGFHYGYTF. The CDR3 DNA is TGTGCCAGAAGCCGAATTGAACTTACAGGGTTTCACTATGGCTACACCTTC.